Listed here are 11 T cell receptor beta chains from one sample, sequenced in a study of T cell changes during pregnancy in multiple sclerosis. Produced via immunoSEQ multiplex PCR; TCRdb's table is partial and in-frame only. This repertoire shows about 60,000 clones, around 96% found once; its top ten account for about 2.5%. Specimen: CD8+ T cells from peripheral blood mononuclear cells, collected after pregnancy. Receptors were obtained from a female donor with multiple sclerosis, enrolled in a pregnancy study.

CDR3 protein: CASSQQTGSYEQYF. CDR3 coding DNA: TGCGCCAGCAGCCAGCAGACAGGAAGCTACGAGCAGTACTTC. V and J are TRBV4-3 and TRBJ2-7, with a tentative D call TRBD1 (6 bases). CDR1 and CDR2 from the germline V gene are LGHNA and YSLEER. Trimming took off 3 bases at V and 3 bases at J, with 12 bases between the two ends. The CDR3 runs 14 residues.

In its sample, this clone was seen a few times. This chain links TRBV7-2 with TRBJ2-1; 9 positions match TRBD2. The CDR3 contains 15 residues. Trimming cost V 1 base and J 3 bases; bases outside gene matches: 1. From germline, CDR1 is SGHTA and CDR2 FQGNSA. The CDR3: CASSLVAGVYNEQFF. As DNA, the CDR3 is TGTGCCAGCAGCTTAGTAGCGGGGGTCTACAATGAGCAGTTCTTC.

The chain is built from TRBV19 and TRBJ2-1; D gene uncertain. This CDR3 has 15 residues. Trimming took 2 bases from V and 4 from J, leaving 12 bases between them. CDR1 is LNHDA, CDR2 SQIVND, per germline (reference sequence). In nucleotides, the CDR3 is TGTGCCAGTAGTATAAGCGAGAACCTATACAATGAGCAGTTCTTC. Translated: CASSISENLYNEQFF.

The J gene is TRBJ2-6, the V gene TRBV6-6; 7 nucleotides match TRBD1. Per the germline V gene, CDR1 is MNHNY and CDR2 is SVGAGI (reference sequence). CDR3 length: 15 residues. J lost 2 bases, V lost 4 bases, and 2 bases had no gene match. CDR3 bases: TGTGCCAGCAGTTTAGACAGGGCTGGGGCCAACGTCCTGACTTTC. Residues: CASSLDRAGANVLTF.

The rearrangement joins TRBV27 to TRBJ1-1; no firm D call. Germline CDR1 is MNHEY and CDR2 is SMNVEV (reference sequence). Trimming removed 6 bases from V and 3 bases from J, with 14 bases in between. The CDR3 runs 14 residues. The CDR3: CASSYRSTYTEAFF. The DNA of the CDR3 is TGTGCCAGCAGCTACCGATCGACTTACACTGAAGCTTTCTTT.

The genes are TRBV29-1 and TRBJ2-1; perhaps TRBD1 as D (7 bases). The CDR3 totals 12 residues. The V end lost 7 bases, the J end lost 10 bases, and 17 bases lay between the germline ends. Looked up from germline, CDR1 is SQVTM and CDR2 is ANQGSEA. The CDR3 nucleotides read TGCAGCGGCGGACAGGCGGGGTGGGAGCAGTTCTTC. Amino acids: CSGGQAGWEQFF.

This sequence joins TRBV13 and TRBJ1-6, with D possibly being TRBD1 (5 bases). Trimming removed 6 bases at V and 12 bases at J, with 12 bases between. Germline lookup yields CDR1 PRHDT and CDR2 FYEKMQ (reference sequence). The CDR3 contains 12 residues. In DNA form, the CDR3 reads TGTGCCAGCAGAATTTTAGGGGAACCCCTCCACTTT. This encodes CASRILGEPLHF.

The V call is TRBV2, the J call TRBJ2-7; TRBD2 aligns across 13 bases. V was pared by 4 bases and J by 0 bases, with 12 bases of the junction left unmatched. This CDR3 has 19 amino acids. Germline V gene data show CDR1 as SNHLY and CDR2 as FYNNEI. Here the CDR3 reads CASSGAGLAGVIVSYEQYF. The DNA for the CDR3 is TGTGCCAGCAGTGGTGCAGGACTAGCGGGAGTAATAGTCTCCTACGAGCAGTACTTC.

The chain employs TRBV5-4 and TRBJ2-7, with D perhaps TRBD2 (5 bases). Trimming shortened V by 4 bases and J by 2 bases, and 10 bases separated the two germline ends. In germline, CDR1 is SGHNT, CDR2 YYREEE (reference sequence). The CDR3 is 13 amino acids. The CDR3 DNA follows: TGTGCCAGCAGCGCGGGTCCAACCTACGAGCAGTACTTC. Translating it yields CASSAGPTYEQYF.

There are a few counts of this clone. The rearrangement joins TRBV6-1 to TRBJ2-6, with 10 bases that match TRBD1. This CDR3 contains 18 residues. V trimming: 3 bases; J trimming: 1 base; junction bases outside the gene matches: 6. CDR1 is MNHNS and CDR2 is SASEGT in the germline V gene. For the CDR3, the DNA is TGTGCCAGCAGTGAGGCGGGACAGGGGATGTCTGGGGCCAACGTCCTGACTTTC. Protein: CASSEAGQGMSGANVLTF.

This clone appeared a single time. The rearrangement uses TRBV27 and TRBJ2-1, with D maybe TRBD2 (7 bases). The CDR3 totals 16 residues. V was pared by 1 base and J by 7 bases, with 17 bases between. In germline, CDR1 is MNHEY, CDR2 SMNVEV (reference sequence). The CDR3: CASSLLGGAGYNEQFF. DNA of the CDR3: TGTGCCAGCAGTTTATTAGGGGGAGCGGGGTATAATGAGCAGTTCTTC.